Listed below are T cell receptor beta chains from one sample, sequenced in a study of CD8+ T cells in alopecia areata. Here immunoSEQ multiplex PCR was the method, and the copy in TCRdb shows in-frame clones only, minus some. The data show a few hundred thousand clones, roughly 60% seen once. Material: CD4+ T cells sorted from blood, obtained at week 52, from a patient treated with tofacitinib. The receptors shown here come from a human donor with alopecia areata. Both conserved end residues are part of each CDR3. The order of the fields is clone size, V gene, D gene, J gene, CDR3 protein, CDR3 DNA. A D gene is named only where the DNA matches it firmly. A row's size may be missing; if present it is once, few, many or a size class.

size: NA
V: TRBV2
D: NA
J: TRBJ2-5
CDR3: CASSVLDQETQYF
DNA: TGTGCCAGCAGTGTTTTAGATCAGGAGACCCAGTACTTC

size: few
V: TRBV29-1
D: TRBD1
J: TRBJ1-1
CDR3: CSVEGDRSHTEAFF
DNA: TGCAGCGTTGAAGGGGACAGGTCGCACACTGAAGCTTTCTTT

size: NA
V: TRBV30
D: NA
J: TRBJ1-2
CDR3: CAWNSGGLYGYTF
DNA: TGTGCCTGGAATAGTGGCGGTTTGTATGGCTACACCTTC

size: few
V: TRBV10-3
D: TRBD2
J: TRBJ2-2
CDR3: CATIAGDTGELFF
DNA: TGTGCCACAATTGCGGGGGACACCGGGGAGCTGTTTTTT

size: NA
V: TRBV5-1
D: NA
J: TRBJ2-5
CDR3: CASSLVGRLYQETQYF
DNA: TGCGCCAGCAGCTTGGTTGGTAGGCTGTACCAAGAGACCCAGTACTTC

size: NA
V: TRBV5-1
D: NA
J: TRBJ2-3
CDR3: CASSRGTPPDTQYF
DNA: TGCGCCAGCAGCAGGGGGACGCCGCCAGATACGCAGTATTTT

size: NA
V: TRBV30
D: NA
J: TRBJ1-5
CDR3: CAWSTGHAGAQHF
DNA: TGTGCCTGGAGTACGGGGCATGCCGGGGCCCAGCATTTT

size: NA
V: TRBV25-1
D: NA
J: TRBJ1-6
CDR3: CASSEIGYNSPLHF
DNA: TGTGCCAGCAGTGAAATTGGTTATAATTCACCCCTCCACTTT

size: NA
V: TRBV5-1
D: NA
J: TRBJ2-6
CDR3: CASRGTSGANVLTF
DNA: TGCGCCAGCAGGGGCACCTCTGGGGCCAACGTCCTGACTTTC

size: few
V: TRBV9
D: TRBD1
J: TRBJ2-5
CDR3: CASSSRQGAGETQYF
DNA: TGTGCCAGCAGCTCGAGACAGGGGGCAGGGGAGACCCAGTACTTC

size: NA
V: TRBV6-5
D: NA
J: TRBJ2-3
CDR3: CASTDSTDTQYF
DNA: TGTGCCAGCACCGACAGCACAGATACGCAGTATTTT

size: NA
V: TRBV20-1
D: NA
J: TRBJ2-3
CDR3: CSARVLDTQYF
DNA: TGCAGTGCTAGAGTGTTAGATACGCAGTATTTT

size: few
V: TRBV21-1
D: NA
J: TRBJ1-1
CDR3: CATPEENTEAFF
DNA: TGTGCCACCCCTGAGGAGAACACTGAAGCTTTCTTT

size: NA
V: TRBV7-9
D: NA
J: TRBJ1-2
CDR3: CASSKMPNYGYTF
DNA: TGTGCCAGCAGCAAAATGCCGAACTATGGCTACACCTTC

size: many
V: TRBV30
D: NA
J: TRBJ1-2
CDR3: CAWSVKDTWALGGYTF
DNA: TGTGCCTGGAGTGTAAAGGACACGTGGGCGCTTGGAGGCTACACCTTC

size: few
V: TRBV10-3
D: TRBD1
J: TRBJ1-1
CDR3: CAISGQGGGTEAFF
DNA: TGTGCCATCAGTGGACAGGGAGGGGGCACTGAAGCTTTCTTT

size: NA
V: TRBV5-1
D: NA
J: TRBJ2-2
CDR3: CASSFRGDGELFF
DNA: TGCGCCAGCAGCTTCCGGGGTGACGGGGAGCTGTTTTTT

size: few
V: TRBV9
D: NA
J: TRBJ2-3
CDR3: CASSVDASPDTQYF
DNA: TGTGCCAGCAGCGTAGATGCTAGCCCAGATACGCAGTATTTT

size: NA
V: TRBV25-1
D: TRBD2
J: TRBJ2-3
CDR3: CASSGLAGYTDTQYF
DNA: TGTGCCAGCAGTGGACTAGCGGGGTACACAGATACGCAGTATTTT

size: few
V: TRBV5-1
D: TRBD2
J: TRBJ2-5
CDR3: CASSLTSGGTKTQYF
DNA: TGCGCCAGCAGCCTGACTAGCGGGGGGACCAAGACCCAGTACTTC

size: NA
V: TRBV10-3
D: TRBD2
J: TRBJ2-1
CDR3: CAISAPGLAGFRSYNEQFF
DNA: TGTGCCATCAGTGCCCCGGGACTAGCGGGGTTCAGATCCTACAATGAGCAGTTCTTC

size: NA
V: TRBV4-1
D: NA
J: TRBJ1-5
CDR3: CASSQDGGGGQPQHF
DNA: TGCGCCAGCAGCCAAGATGGAGGAGGAGGTCAGCCCCAGCATTTT

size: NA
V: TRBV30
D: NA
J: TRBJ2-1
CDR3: CAWSALNEQFF
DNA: TGTGCCTGGAGTGCCCTCAATGAGCAGTTCTTC

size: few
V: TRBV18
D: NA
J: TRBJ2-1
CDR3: CASSPRTGATYNEQFF
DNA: TGTGCCAGCTCACCAAGAACGGGGGCCACCTACAATGAGCAGTTCTTC

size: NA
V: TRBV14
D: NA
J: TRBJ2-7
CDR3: CASSRSALFDEQYF
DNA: TGTGCCAGCAGCCGCAGCGCCCTTTTCGACGAGCAGTACTTC

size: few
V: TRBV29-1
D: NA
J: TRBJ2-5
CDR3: CSATEGVETQYF
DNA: TGCAGCGCCACCGAGGGGGTTGAGACCCAGTACTTC

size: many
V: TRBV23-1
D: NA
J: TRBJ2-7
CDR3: CASRRGLEQYF
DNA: TGCGCCAGTAGGCGGGGACTCGAGCAGTACTTC

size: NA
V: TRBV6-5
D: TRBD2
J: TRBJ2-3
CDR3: CASSYGGGSTDTQYF
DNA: TGTGCCAGCAGTTACGGCGGGGGGAGCACAGATACGCAGTATTTT

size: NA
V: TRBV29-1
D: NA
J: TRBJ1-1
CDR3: CSVELGDEAFF
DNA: TGCAGCGTTGAATTGGGTGATGAAGCTTTCTTT

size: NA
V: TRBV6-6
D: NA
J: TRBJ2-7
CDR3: CASSYGIRAEGYEQYF
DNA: TGTGCCAGCAGTTACGGCATCCGGGCCGAGGGTTACGAGCAGTACTTC

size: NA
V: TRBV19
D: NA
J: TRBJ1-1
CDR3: CASSIVGGKAYTEAFF
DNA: TGTGCCAGTAGTATAGTAGGGGGTAAGGCGTACACTGAAGCTTTCTTT

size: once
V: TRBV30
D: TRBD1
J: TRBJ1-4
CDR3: CAWMDRVEKLFF
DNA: TGTGCCTGGATGGACAGGGTCGAAAAACTGTTTTTT

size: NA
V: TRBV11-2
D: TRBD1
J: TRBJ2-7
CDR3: CASSSGQGNEQYF
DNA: TGTGCCAGCAGCTCCGGACAGGGAAACGAGCAGTACTTC

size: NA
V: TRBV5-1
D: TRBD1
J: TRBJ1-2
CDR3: CASSKVSGTGTPNYGYTF
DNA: TGCGCCAGCAGCAAAGTATCCGGGACAGGGACCCCTAACTATGGCTACACCTTC

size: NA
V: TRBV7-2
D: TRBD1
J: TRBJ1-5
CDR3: CASSLGGTGGNQPQHF
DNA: TGTGCCAGCAGCTTAGGGGGGACAGGTGGCAATCAGCCCCAGCATTTT

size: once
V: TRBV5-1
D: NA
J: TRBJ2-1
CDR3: CASSLTPPPYNEQFF
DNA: TGCGCCAGCAGCTTGACTCCCCCTCCTTACAATGAGCAGTTCTTC

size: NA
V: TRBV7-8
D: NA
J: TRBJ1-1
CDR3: CASTSGVNTEAFF
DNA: TGTGCCAGCACCTCGGGAGTTAACACTGAAGCTTTCTTT

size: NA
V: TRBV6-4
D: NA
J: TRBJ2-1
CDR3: CASSNEQGAQFF
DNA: TGTGCCAGCAGTAACGAACAGGGCGCGCAGTTCTTC

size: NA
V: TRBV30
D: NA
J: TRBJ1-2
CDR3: CAWSVGRGYGYTF
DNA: TGTGCCTGGAGTGTCGGGAGGGGCTATGGCTACACCTTC

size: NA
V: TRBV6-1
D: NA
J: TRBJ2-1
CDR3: CASSSRLDAGTTQFF
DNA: TGTGCCAGCAGTTCCCGACTAGATGCCGGCACCACTCAGTTCTTC

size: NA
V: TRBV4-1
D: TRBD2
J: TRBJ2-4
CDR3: CASSHERGATTAKNIQYF
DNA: TGCGCCAGCAGCCACGAGCGGGGGGCCACGACAGCCAAAAACATTCAGTACTTC

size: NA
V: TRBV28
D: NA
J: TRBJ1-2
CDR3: CASRGTNYGYTF
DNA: TGTGCCAGCAGGGGCACTAACTATGGCTACACCTTC

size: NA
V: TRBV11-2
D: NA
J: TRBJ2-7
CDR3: CASSLRPASYEQYF
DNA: TGTGCCAGCAGCTTACGCCCGGCTAGCTACGAGCAGTACTTC

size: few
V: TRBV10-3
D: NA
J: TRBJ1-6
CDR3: CAISGDSSYNSPLHF
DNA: TGTGCCATCAGTGGAGATAGCTCCTATAATTCACCCCTCCACTTT

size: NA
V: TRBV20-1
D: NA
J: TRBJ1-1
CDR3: CSAIQFPEAFF
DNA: TGCAGTGCTATACAATTCCCAGAAGCTTTCTTT

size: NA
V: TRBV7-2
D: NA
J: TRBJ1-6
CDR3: CASHQDRSGTGPLHF
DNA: TGTGCCAGCCACCAGGATCGGTCCGGGACGGGACCCCTCCACTTT

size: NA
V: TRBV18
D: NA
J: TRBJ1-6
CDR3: CASSPRQGKVSPLHF
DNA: TGTGCCAGCTCACCACGTCAGGGGAAAGTCTCACCCCTCCACTTT

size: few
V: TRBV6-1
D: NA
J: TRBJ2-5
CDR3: CASSEYYEETQYF
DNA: TGTGCCAGCAGTGAATACTACGAGGAGACCCAGTACTTC

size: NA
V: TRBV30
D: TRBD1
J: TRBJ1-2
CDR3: CAWSVDRGHGYTF
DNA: TGTGCCTGGAGTGTAGACAGGGGGCATGGCTACACCTTC

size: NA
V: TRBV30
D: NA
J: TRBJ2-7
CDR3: CAWTGDSYEQYF
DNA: TGTGCCTGGACAGGGGACTCCTACGAGCAGTACTTC

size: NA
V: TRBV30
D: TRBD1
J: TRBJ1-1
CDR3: CAWRYRGWTEAFF
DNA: TGTGCCTGGAGATACAGGGGGTGGACTGAAGCTTTCTTT

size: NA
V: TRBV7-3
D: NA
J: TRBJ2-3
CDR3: CASSRLGGTDTQYF
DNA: TGTGCCAGCAGCCGTCTCGGCGGCACAGATACGCAGTATTTT

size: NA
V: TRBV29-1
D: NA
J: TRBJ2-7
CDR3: CSVRGLAAIYEQYF
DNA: TGCAGCGTTCGGGGATTGGCAGCAATCTACGAGCAGTACTTC